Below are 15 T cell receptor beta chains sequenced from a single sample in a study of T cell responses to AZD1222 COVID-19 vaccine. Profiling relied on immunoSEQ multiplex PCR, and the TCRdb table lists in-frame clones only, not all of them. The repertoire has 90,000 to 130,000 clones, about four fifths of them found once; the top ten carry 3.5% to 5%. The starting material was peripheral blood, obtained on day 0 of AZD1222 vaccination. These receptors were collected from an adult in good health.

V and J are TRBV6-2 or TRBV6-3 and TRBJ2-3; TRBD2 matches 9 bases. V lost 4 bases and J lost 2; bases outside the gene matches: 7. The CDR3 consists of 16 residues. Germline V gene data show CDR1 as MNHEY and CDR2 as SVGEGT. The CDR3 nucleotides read TGTGCCAGCAGTTTACCGACTAGCGGACTCACAGATACGCAGTATTTT. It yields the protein CASSLPTSGLTDTQYF.

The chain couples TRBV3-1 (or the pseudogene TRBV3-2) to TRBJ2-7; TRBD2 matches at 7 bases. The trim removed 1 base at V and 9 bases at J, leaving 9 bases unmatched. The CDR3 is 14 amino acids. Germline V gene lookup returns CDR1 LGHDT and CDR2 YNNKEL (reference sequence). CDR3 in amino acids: CASSQAGTMGGQYF. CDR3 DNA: TGTGCCAGCAGCCAAGCCGGGACTATGGGGGGGCAGTACTTC.

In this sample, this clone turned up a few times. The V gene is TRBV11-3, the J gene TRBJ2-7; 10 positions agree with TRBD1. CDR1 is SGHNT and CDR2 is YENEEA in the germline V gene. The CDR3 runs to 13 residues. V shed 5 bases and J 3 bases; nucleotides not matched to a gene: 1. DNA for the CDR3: TGTGCCAGCAGCAGGACAGGGGGCTACGAGCAGTACTTC. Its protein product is CASSRTGGYEQYF.

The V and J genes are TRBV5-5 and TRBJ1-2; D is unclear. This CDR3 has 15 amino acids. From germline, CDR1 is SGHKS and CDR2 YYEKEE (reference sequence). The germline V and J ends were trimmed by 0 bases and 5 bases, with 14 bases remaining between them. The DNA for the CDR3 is TGTGCCAGCAGCTTGGGATCTGTATCTTCGTATGGCTACACCTTC. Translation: CASSLGSVSSYGYTF.

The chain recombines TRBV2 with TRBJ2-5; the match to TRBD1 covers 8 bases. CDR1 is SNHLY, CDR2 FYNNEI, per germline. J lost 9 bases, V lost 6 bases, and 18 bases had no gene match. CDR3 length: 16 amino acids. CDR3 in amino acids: CASSPRTGSAGSAQYF. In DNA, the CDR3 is TGTGCCAGCAGCCCTCGGACAGGGTCCGCCGGTTCCGCCCAGTACTTC.

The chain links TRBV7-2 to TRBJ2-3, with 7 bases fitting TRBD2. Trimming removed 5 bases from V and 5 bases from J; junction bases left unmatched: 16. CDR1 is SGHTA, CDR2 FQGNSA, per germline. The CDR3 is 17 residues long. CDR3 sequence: CASSLLKRGSLGDTQYF. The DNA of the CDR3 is TGTGCCAGCAGCCTCCTCAAGCGGGGTTCTCTCGGAGATACGCAGTATTTT.

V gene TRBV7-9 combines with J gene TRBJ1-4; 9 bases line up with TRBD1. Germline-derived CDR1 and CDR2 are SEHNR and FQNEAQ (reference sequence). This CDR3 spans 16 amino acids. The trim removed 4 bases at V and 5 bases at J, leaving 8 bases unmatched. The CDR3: CASSSHGQGTNEKLFF. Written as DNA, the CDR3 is TGTGCCAGCAGCTCCCACGGACAGGGGACAAATGAAAAACTGTTTTTT. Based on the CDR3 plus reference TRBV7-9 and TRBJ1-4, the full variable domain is DTGVSQNPRHKITKRGQNVTFRCDPISEHNRLYWYRQTLGQGPEFLTYFQNEAQLEKSRLLSDRFSAERPKGSFSTLEIQRTEQGDSAMYLCASSSHGQGTNEKLFFGSGTQLSVL.

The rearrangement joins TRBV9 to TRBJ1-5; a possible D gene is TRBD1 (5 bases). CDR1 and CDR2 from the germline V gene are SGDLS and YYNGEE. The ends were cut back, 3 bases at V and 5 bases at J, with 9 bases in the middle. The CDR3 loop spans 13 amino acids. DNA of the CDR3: TGTGCCAGCAGCGCGGGGGACTATCAGCCCCAGCATTTT. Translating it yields CASSAGDYQPQHF.

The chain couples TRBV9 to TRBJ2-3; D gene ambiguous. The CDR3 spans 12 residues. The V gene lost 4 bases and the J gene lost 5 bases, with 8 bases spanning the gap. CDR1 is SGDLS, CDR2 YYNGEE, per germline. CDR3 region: CASSLGLDTQYF. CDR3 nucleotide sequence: TGTGCCAGCAGCCTAGGCCTAGATACGCAGTATTTT. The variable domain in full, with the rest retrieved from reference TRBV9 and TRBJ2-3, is DSGVTQTPKHLITATGQRVTLRCSPRSGDLSVYWYQQSLDQGLQFLIQYYNGEERAKGNILERFSAQQFPDLHSELNLSSLELGDSALYFCASSLGLDTQYFGPGTRLTVL.

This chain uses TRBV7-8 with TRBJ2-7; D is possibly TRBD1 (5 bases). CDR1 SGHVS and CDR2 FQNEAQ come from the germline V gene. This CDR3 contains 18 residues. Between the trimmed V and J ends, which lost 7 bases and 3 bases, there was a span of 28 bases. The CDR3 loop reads CASTQSRVGARRDYEQYF. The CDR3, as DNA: TGTGCCAGCACCCAGAGTAGGGTTGGGGCCCGAAGAGACTACGAGCAGTACTTC.

The DNA for the CDR3 is TGCAGCGTCCGAGGATACGGACAGGGGCAAAACATTCAGTACTTC. Residues: CSVRGYGQGQNIQYF. V gene TRBV29-1 combines with J gene TRBJ2-4; 9 nucleotides agree with TRBD1. Unmatched junction bases numbered 11, after V lost 6 bases and J lost 5 bases. The CDR3 sequence is 15 residues long. Per germline, CDR1 SQVTM and CDR2 ANQGSEA.

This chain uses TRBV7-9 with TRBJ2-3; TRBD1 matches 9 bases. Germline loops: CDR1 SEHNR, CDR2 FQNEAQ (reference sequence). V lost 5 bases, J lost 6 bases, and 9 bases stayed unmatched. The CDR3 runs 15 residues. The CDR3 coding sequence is TGTGCCAGCAGCCGGGGGACAGGGAAGGGTGATACGCAGTATTTT. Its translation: CASSRGTGKGDTQYF.

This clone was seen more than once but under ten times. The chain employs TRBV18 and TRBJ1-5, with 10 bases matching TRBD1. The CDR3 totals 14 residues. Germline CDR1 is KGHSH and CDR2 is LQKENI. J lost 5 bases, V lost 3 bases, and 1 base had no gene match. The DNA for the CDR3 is TGTGCCAGCTCACCGGGACAGGGGCATCAGCCCCAGCATTTT. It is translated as CASSPGQGHQPQHF.

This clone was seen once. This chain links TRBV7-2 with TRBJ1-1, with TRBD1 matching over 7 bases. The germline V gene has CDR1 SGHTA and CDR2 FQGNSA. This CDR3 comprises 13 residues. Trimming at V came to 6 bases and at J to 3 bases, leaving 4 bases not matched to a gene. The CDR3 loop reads CASRSTGDTEAFF. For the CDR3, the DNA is TGTGCCAGCAGGTCTACAGGGGACACTGAAGCTTTCTTT. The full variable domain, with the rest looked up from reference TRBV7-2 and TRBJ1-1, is GAGVSQSPSNKVTEKGKDVELRCDPISGHTALYWYRQSLGQGLEFLIYFQGNSAPDKSGLPSDRFSAERTGGSVSTLTIQRTQQEDSAVYLCASRSTGDTEAFFGQGTRLTVV.

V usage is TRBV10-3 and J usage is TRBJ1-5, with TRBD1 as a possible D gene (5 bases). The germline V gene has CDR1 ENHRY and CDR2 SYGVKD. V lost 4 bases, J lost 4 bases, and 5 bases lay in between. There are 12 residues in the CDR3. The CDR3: CAISGQNQPQHF. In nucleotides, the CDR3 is TGTGCCATCAGTGGACAGAATCAGCCCCAGCATTTT.